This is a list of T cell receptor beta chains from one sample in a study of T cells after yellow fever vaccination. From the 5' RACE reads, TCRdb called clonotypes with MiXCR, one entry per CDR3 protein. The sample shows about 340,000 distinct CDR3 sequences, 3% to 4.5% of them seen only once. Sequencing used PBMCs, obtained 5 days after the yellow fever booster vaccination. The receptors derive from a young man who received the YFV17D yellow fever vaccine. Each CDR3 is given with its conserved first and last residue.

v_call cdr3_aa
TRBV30 CAWSVIETGVGNSPLHF
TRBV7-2 CASSRQTGVNTEAFF
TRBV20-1 CSAIVGSYEQYF
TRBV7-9 CASSLVALTQYF
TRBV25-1 CASSGGTASNYGYTF
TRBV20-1 CSARPGANNSPLHF
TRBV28 CASSGTVSGANVLTF
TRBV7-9 CASTPSGGNTDTQYF
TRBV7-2 CAKRDPGKPYGYTF
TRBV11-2 CASSSTGATEAFF
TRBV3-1 CASSQGAVYNEQFF
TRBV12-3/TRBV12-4 CASRGFRNIGGYTF
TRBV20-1 CSATAGTSGGVTDTQYF
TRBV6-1 CASSEGGAVYYEQYF
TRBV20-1 CSARESLYGYTF
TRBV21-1 CASSKPGPGRAEAFF
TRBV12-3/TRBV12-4 CASSLALASNYGYTF
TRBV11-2 CASSLRTSHEQYF
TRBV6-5 CASSLNRGPGANVLTF
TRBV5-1 CASSLGAHGQGQRYGYTF
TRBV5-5 CASRLARSDTGELFF
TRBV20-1 CSARVGSGGYEQYF
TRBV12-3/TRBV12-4 CASRDWTYEQYF
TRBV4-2 CASSPRSWGLEAFF
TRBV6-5 CASSSGTGETQYF
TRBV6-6 CASSYTGTGNTIYF
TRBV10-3 CAISDSSGGFNEQFF
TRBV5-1 CASSRDSTRGYTF
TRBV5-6 CASSLAGESKKNIQYF
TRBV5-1 CASSLAVTVFGYTF
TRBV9 CASSFPGTGAPYSYNEQFF
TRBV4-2 CASSQGGRGTGPTLEQFF
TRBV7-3 CASSFKGGELFF
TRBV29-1 CSVEAGTSTDTQYF
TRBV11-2 CASSLNSGPNSGELFF
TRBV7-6 CASSPYLDQPQHF
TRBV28 CASSRGGRDEQFF
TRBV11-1 CASSIAGVRKDTGELFF
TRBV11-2 CASSQRGHTSF
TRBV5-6 CASTSRGAYSNQPQHF
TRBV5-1 CASSLEVAVMRTGELFF
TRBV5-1 CASSLDREAGELFF
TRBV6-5 CATTDSQETQYF
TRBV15 CATSRGLAGGPNEQFF
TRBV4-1 CASSQAAGGASYEQYF
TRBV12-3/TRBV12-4 CASSNRPKEETQYF
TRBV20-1 CSATSSGVSFF
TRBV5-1 CASSSDRRPNTEAFF
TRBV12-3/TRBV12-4 CASRSQGDPSYEQYF
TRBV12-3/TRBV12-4 CASSPDGGFSQPQHF
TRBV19 CASSMTGVDGYTF
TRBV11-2 CASSPGAGTGLGYTF
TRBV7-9 CASILSGSNTEAFF
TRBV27 CASSPRTSGTDTQYF
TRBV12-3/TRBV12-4 CASNRAGTYEQYF
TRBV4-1 CASSQGDTQYF
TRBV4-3 CASSQDLAGGPETQYF